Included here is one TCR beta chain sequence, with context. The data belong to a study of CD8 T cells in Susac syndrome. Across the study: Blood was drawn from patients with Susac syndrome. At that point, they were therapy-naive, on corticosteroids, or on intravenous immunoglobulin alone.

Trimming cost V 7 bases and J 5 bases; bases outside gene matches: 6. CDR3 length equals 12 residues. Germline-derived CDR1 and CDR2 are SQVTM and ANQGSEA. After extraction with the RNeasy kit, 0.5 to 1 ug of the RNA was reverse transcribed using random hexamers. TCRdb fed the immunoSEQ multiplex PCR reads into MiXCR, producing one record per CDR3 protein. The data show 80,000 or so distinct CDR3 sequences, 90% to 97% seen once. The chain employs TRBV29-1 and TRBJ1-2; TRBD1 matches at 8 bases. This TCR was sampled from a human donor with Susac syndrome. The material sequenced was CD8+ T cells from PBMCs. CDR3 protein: CSATDREYGYTF. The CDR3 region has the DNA TGCAGCGCTACGGACAGGGAATATGGCTACACCTTC.